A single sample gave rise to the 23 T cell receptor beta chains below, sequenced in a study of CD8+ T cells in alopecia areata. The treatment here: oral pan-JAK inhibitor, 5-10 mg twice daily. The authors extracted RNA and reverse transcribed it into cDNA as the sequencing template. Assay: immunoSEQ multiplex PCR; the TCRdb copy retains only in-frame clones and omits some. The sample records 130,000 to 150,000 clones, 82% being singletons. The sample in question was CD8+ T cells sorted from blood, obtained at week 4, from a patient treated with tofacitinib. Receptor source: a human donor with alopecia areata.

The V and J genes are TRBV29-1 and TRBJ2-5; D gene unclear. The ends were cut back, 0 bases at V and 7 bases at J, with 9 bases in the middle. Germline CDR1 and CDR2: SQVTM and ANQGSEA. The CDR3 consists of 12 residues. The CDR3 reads CSVEEPRGTQYF. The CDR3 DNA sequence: TGCAGCGTTGAAGAGCCCCGTGGGACCCAGTACTTC. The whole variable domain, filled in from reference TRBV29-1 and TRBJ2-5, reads SAVISQKPSRDICQRGTSLTIQCQVDSQVTMMFWYRQQPGQSLTLIATANQGSEATYESGFVIDKFPISRPNLTFSTLTVSNMSPEDSSIYLCSVEEPRGTQYFGPGTRLLVL.

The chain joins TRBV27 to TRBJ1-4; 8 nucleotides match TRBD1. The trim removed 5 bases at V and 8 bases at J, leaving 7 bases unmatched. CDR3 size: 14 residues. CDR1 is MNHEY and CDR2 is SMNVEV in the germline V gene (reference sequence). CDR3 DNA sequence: TGTGCCAGCAGTCCGACAGGGGTCAACGAAAAACTGTTTTTT. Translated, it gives CASSPTGVNEKLFF.

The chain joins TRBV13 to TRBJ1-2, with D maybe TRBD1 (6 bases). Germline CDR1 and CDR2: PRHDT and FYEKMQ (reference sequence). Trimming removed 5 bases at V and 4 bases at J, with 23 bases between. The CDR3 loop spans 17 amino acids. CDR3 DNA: TGTGCCAGCAGCCCGAAGACAGGTCCCGCTCTCTGCTATGGCTACACCTTC. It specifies CASSPKTGPALCYGYTF. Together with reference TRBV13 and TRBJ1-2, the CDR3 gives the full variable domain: AAGVIQSPRHLIKEKRETATLKCYPIPRHDTVYWYQQGPGQDPQFLISFYEKMQSDKGSIPDRFSAQQFSDYHSELNMSSLELGDSALYFCASSPKTGPALCYGYTFGSGTRLTVV.

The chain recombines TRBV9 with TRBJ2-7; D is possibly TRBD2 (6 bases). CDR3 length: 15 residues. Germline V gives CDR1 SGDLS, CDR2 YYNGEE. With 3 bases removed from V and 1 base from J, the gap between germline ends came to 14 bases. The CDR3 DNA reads TGTGCCAGCAGCGCCCAGGGACTCGCTTCCTACGAGCAGTACTTC. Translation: CASSAQGLASYEQYF.

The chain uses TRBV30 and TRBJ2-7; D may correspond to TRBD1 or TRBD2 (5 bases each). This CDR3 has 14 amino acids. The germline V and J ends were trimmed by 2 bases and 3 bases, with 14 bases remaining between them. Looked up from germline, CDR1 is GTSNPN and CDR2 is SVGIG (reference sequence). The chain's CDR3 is CAWSPYVRGYEQYF. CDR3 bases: TGTGCCTGGAGTCCTTATGTGAGGGGCTACGAGCAGTACTTC.

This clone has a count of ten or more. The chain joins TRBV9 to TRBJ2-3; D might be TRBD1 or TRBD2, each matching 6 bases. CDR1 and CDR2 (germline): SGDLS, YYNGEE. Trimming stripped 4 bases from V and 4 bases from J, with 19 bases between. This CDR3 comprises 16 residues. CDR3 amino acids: CASSPAPWGAADTQYF. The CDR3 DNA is TGTGCCAGCAGCCCAGCGCCGTGGGGGGCCGCAGATACGCAGTATTTT.

The CDR3 DNA reads TGCGCCACTAACATCGACAGGGCCCAAGAGACCCAGTACTTC. Translation: CATNIDRAQETQYF. The rearrangement joins TRBV5-1 to TRBJ2-5; the match to TRBD1 covers 7 bases. Trimming cost V 9 bases and J 1 base; bases outside gene matches: 9. The CDR3 covers 14 residues. The germline gives CDR1 SGHRS, CDR2 YFSETQ.

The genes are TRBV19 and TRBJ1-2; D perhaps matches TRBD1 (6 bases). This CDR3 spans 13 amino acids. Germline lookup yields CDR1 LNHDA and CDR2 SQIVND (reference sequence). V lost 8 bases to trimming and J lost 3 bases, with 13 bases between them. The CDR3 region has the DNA TGTGCCAGTTCGGACAGCGTTTACTATGGCTACACCTTC. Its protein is CASSDSVYYGYTF.

The CDR3 is CSVRVSNTGELFF. In nucleotides, the CDR3 is TGCAGCGTGCGAGTATCGAACACCGGGGAGCTGTTTTTT. This chain links TRBV29-1 with TRBJ2-2; unclear D gene. V gave up 6 bases and J gave up 0 bases, with 8 bases separating them. Germline CDR1 is SQVTM and CDR2 is ANQGSEA. The CDR3 is 13 residues long.

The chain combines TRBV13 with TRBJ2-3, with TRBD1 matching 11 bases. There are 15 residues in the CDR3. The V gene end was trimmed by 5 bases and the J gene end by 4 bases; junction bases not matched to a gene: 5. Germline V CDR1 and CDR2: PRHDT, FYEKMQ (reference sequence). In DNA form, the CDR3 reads TGTGCCAGCAGCCCGGACAGGGGGCCCCCAGATACGCAGTATTTT. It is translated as CASSPDRGPPDTQYF.

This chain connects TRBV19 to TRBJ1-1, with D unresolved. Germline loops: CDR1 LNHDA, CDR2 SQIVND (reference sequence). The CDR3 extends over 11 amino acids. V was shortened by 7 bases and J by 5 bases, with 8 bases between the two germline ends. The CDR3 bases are TGTGCCAGTATTCTGGGTACTGAAGCTTTCTTT. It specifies CASILGTEAFF.

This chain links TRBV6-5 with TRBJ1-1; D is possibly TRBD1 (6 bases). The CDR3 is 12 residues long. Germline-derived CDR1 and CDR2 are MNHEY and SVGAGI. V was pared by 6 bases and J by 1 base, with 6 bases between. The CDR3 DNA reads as TGTGCCAGCAGGGGACAGAACACTGAAGCTTTCTTT. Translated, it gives CASRGQNTEAFF.

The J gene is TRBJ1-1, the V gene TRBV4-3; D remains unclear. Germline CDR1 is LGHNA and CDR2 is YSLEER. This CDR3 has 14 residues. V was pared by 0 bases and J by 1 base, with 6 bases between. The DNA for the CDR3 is TGCGCCAGCAGCCAAGAGGGGTCGAACACTGAAGCTTTCTTT. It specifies CASSQEGSNTEAFF.

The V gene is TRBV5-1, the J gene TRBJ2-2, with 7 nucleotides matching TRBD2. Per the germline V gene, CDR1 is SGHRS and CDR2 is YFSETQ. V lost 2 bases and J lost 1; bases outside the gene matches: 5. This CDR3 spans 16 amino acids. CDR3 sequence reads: CASSFPSGVNTGELFF. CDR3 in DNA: TGCGCCAGCAGCTTCCCTAGCGGCGTGAACACCGGGGAGCTGTTTTTT.

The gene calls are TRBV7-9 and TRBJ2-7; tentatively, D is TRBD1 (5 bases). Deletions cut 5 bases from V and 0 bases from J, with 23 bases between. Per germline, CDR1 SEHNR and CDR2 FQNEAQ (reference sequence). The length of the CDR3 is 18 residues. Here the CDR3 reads CASSRLTESLLSSYEQYF. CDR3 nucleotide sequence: TGTGCCAGCAGCCGACTGACAGAAAGCCTCCTTAGCTCCTACGAGCAGTACTTC.

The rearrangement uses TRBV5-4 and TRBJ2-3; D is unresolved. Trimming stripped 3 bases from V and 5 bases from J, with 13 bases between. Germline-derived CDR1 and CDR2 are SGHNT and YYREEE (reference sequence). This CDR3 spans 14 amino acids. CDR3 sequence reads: CASSSVWVQDTQYF. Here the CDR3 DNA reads TGTGCCAGCAGCTCGGTGTGGGTTCAAGATACGCAGTATTTT.

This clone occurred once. CDR3 DNA sequence: TGCGCCAGCAGCCAAGGGCTTGTTGGGACAGGGAACTACGAGCAGTACTTC. It is translated as CASSQGLVGTGNYEQYF. V is TRBV4-1 and J is TRBJ2-7; TRBD1 aligns across 9 bases. The CDR3 loop spans 17 amino acids. J was trimmed by 3 bases and V by 1 base; bases with no gene match: 10. CDR1 and CDR2 (germline): MGHRA, YSYEKL.

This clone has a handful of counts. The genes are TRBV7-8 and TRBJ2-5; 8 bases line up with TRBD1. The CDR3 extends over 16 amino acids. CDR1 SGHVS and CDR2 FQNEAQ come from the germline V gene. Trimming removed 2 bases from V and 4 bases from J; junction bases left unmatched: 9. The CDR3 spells CASSLYRTGNGETQYF. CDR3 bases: TGTGCCAGCAGCTTATACCGGACAGGGAACGGAGAGACCCAGTACTTC.

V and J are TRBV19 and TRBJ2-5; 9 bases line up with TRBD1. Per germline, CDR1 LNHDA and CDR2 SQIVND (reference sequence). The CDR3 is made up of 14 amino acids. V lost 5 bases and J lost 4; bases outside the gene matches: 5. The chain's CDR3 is CASSLTGGPETQYF. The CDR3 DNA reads TGTGCCAGTAGTCTGACAGGGGGTCCAGAGACCCAGTACTTC.

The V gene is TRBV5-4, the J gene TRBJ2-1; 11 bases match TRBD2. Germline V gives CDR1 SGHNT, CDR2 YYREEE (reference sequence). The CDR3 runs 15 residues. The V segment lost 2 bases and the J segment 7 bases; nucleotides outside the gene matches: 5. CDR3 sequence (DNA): TGTGCCAGCAGCTTCGCTAGCGGGGGGATAAATGAGCAGTTCTTC. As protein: CASSFASGGINEQFF. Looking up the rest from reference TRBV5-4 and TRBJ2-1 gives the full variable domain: ETGVTQSPTHLIKTRGQQVTLRCSSQSGHNTVSWYQQALGQGPQFIFQYYREEENGRGNFPPRFSGLQFPNYSSELNVNALELDDSALYLCASSFASGGINEQFFGPGTRLTVL.

DNA of the CDR3: TGTGCCAGCTCTTACAGGGGGGCGGATACGCAGTATTTT. It encodes CASSYRGADTQYF. The chain is built from TRBV6-6 and TRBJ2-3; 8 bases match TRBD1. Per germline, CDR1 MNHNY and CDR2 SVGAGI (reference sequence). The CDR3 length is 13 residues. Trimming cost V 8 bases and J 6 bases; bases outside gene matches: 7.

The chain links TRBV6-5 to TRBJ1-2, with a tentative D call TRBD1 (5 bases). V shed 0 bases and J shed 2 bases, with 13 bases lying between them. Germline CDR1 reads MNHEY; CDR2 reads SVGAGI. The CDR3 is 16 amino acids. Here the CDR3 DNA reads TGTGCCAGCAGTTACTCTGGGGGGGGTGGCAACTATGGCTACACCTTC. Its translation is CASSYSGGGGNYGYTF.

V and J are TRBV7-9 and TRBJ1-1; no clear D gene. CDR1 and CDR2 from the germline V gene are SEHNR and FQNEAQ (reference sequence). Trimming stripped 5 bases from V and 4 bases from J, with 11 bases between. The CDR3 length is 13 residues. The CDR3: CASSPVGGTEAFF. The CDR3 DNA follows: TGTGCCAGCAGCCCCGTCGGAGGCACTGAAGCTTTCTTT.